What follows is one TCR beta chain and its context. This record comes from a study of blood T cell repertoires in COVID-19. Repertoires were generated with immunoSEQ multiplex PCR, while TCRdb's copy carries only in-frame clones and drops some. The table lists just over 50,000 clones, roughly 84% of them singletons, with over 3.5% in the top ten. Trimming removed 0 bases from V and 4 bases from J, with 10 bases in between. Germline values: CDR1 LGHNA, CDR2 YSLEER. CDR3 size: 15 residues. This TCR was recovered from a man older than 75 with active COVID-19. The material sequenced was peripheral blood. The rearrangement links TRBV4-3 to TRBJ1-5; D is undetermined. CDR3 loop: CASSQEVTRNQPQHF. CDR3 nucleotide sequence: TGCGCCAGCAGCCAAGAGGTCACTCGGAATCAGCCCCAGCATTTT.